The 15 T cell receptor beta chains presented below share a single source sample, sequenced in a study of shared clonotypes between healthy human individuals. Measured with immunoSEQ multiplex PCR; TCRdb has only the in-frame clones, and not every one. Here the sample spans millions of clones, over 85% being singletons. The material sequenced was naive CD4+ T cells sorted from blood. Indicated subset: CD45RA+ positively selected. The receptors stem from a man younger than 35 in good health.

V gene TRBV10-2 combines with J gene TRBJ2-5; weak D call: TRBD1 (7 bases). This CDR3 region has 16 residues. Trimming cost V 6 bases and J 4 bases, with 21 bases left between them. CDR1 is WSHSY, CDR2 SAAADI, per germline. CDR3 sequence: CASRTGTGGRRETQYF. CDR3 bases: TGCGCCAGCAGGACAGGGACCGGAGGGAGGAGAGAGACCCAGTACTTC.

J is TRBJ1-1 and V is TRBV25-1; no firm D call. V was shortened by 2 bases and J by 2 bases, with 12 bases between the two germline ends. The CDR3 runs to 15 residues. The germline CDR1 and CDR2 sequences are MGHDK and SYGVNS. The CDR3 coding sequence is TGTGCCAGCAGTGAACCCAGGAAGGGAAACACTGAAGCTTTCTTT. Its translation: CASSEPRKGNTEAFF.

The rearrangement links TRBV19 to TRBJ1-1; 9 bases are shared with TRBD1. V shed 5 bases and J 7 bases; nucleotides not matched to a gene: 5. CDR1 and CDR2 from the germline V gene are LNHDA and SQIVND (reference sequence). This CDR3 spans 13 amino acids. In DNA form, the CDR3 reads TGTGCCAGTAGTCTGGGACAGGGTGGTGAAGCTTTCTTT. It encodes CASSLGQGGEAFF. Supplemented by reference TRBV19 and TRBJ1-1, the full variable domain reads DGGITQSPKYLFRKEGQNVTLSCEQNLNHDAMYWYRQDPGQGLRLIYYSQIVNDFQKGDIAEGYSVSREKKESFPLTVTSAQKNPTAFYLCASSLGQGGEAFFGQGTRLTVV.

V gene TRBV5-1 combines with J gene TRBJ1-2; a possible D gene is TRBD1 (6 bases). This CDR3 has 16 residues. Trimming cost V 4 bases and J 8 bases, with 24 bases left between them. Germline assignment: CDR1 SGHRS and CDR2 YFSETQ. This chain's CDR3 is CASSKFPGHLLMGYTF. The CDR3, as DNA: TGCGCCAGCAGCAAGTTTCCGGGACACCTGTTAATGGGCTACACCTTC.

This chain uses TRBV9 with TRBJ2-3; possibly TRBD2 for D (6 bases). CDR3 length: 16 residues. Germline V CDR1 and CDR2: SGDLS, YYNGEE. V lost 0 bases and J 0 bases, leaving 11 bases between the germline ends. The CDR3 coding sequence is TGTGCCAGCAGCGTAGTTGGCGGGGATAGCACAGATACGCAGTATTTT. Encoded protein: CASSVVGGDSTDTQYF.

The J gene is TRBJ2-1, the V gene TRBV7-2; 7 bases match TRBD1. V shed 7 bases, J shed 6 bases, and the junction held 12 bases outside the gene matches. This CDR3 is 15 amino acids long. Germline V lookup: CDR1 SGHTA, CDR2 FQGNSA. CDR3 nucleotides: TGTGCCAGCAACATAAGGGGGCAAGTCACCAATGAGCAGTTCTTC. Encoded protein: CASNIRGQVTNEQFF. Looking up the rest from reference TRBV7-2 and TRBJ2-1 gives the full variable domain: GAGVSQSPSNKVTEKGKDVELRCDPISGHTALYWYRQSLGQGLEFLIYFQGNSAPDKSGLPSDRFSAERTGGSVSTLTIQRTQQEDSAVYLCASNIRGQVTNEQFFGPGTRLTVL.

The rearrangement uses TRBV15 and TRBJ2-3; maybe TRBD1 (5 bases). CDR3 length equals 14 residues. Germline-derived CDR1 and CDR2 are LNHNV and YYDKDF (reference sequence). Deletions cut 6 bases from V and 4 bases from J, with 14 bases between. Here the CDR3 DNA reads TGTGCCACCAGTTCAGGACACGGGTCAGATACGCAGTATTTT. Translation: CATSSGHGSDTQYF.

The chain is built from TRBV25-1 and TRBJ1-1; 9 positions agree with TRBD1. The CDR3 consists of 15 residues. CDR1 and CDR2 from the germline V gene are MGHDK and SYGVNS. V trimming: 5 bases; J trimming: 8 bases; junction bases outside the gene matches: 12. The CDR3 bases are TGTGCCAGCAGTCTCACAGGGGGCAAAAACGGGGAAGCTTTCTTT. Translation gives CASSLTGGKNGEAFF.

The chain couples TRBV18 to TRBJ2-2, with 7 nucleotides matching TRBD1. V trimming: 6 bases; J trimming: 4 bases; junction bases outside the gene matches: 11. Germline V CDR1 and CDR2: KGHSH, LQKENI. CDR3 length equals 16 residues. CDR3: CASSPSRQGVTGELFF. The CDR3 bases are TGTGCCAGCTCTCCAAGCCGTCAGGGGGTCACCGGGGAGCTGTTTTTT.

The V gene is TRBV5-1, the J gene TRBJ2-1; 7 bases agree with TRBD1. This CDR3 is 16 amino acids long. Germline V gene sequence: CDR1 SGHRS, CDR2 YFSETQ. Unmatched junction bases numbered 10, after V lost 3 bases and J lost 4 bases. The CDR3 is CASSSISGQQYNEQFF. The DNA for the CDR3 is TGCGCCAGCAGCTCCATATCGGGACAGCAGTACAATGAGCAGTTCTTC.

The CDR3 sequence: CASSKERLAGVRKTQYF. As DNA, the CDR3 is TGTGCCAGCAGCAAAGAGAGACTAGCGGGAGTAAGAAAGACCCAGTACTTC. This chain joins TRBV21-1 and TRBJ2-5; the DNA was not compared with TRBD2, the D call given in the table. TRBV21-1 is flagged as a pseudogene. The CDR3 has 17 residues.

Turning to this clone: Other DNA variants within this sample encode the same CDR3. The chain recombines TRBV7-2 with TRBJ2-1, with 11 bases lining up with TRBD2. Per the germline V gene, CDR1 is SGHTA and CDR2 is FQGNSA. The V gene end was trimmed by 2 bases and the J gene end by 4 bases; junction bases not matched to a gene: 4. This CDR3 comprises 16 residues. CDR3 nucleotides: TGTGCCAGCAGCTTACGCGGGACTAGCGGATACAATGAGCAGTTCTTC. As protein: CASSLRGTSGYNEQFF.

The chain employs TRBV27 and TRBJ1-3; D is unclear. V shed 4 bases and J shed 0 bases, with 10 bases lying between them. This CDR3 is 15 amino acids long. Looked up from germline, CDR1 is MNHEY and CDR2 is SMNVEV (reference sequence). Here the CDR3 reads CASSYPRGSGNTIYF. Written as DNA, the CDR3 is TGTGCCAGCAGTTACCCGAGAGGCTCTGGAAACACCATATATTTT.

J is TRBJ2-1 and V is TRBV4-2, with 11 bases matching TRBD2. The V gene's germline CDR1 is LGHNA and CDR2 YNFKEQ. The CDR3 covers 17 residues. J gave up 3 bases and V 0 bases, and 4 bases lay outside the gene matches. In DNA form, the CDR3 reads TGTGCCAGCAGCCAAGAGTCTAGCGGGGGGATCTACAATGAGCAGTTCTTC. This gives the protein CASSQESSGGIYNEQFF.

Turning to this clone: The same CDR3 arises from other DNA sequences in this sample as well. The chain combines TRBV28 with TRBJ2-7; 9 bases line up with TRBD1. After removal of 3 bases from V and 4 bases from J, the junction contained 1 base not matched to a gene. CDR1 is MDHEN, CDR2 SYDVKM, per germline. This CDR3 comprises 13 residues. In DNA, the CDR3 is TGTGCCAGCAGTTTGACAGGGGGATACGAGCAGTACTTC. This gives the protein CASSLTGGYEQYF.